These T cell receptor beta chains were read from a single sample in a study of blood T cell repertoires in COVID-19. The method was immunoSEQ multiplex PCR; TCRdb's version includes in-frame clones alone and lacks a portion of them. The table records under 200,000 clones, 88% of them present only once. Sequencing was performed on peripheral blood. Receptors were obtained from a man younger than 30 with active or convalescent COVID-19. Each CDR3 is given with its conserved first and last residue. A D gene is named only where the DNA matches it firmly. Size is stated for part of the rows, as once, few or many counts, or as a class when the clone is expanded.

cdr3_aa cdr3_nt v_call clone_size j_call d_call
CASSQDHLGALSGVNTEAFF TGCGCCAGCAGCCAAGATCATCTGGGGGCCCTCTCAGGAGTGAACACTGAAGCTTTCTTT TRBV4-3 once TRBJ1-1 .
CSVVYTGQGADTQYF TGCAGCGTTGTTTATACGGGACAGGGAGCAGATACGCAGTATTTT TRBV29-1 . TRBJ2-3 TRBD1
CASSYRDTQYF TGTGCCAGCAGTTACCGGGATACGCAGTATTTT TRBV6-2/TRBV6-3 . TRBJ2-3 .
CATSSRRGGQPQHF TGTGCCACCAGCAGCCGACGGGGTGGGCAGCCCCAGCATTTT TRBV15 . TRBJ1-5 .
CASSQGQYEFYGYTF TGTGCCAGCAGCCAGGGACAGTATGAATTCTATGGCTACACCTTC TRBV5-8 . TRBJ1-2 TRBD1
CASSPRDRGTAYEQYF TGTGCCAGCAGCCCACGGGACAGGGGGACCGCCTACGAGCAGTACTTC TRBV3-1/TRBV3-2 . TRBJ2-7 TRBD1
CASSEIWDSEKLFF TGTGCCAGCAGCGAAATTTGGGACAGCGAAAAACTGTTTTTT TRBV9 . TRBJ1-4 TRBD1
CASSVGTGGYEQYF TGCGCCAGCAGCGTAGGGACAGGGGGCTACGAGCAGTACTTC TRBV10-2 . TRBJ2-7 TRBD1
CASISVRGNNEQFF TGTGCCAGCATTTCCGTTCGAGGAAACAATGAGCAGTTCTTC TRBV2 . TRBJ2-1 .
CASSQVRAAYGYTF TGTGCCAGCAGCCAAGTCAGGGCGGCCTATGGCTACACCTTC TRBV14 . TRBJ1-2 .
CASSIDSEETQYF TGTGCCAGTAGTATCGACTCCGAAGAGACCCAGTACTTC TRBV19 . TRBJ2-5 .
CASSLRREDNEQFF TGTGCCAGCAGCTTACGGCGGGAGGATAATGAGCAGTTCTTC TRBV11-1 . TRBJ2-1 TRBD2
CASSQDSGELFF TGTGCCAGCAGCCAAGACTCCGGGGAGCTGTTTTTT TRBV3-1/TRBV3-2 once TRBJ2-2 .
CASSSPDLSSYNEQFF TGTGCCAGCAGCTCTCCGGACTTGAGCTCCTACAATGAGCAGTTCTTC TRBV5-4 . TRBJ2-1 .
CASSQGLRGGFGELFF TGTGCCAGCAGCCAAGGATTACGAGGCGGCTTCGGGGAGCTGTTTTTT TRBV3-1/TRBV3-2 . TRBJ2-2 .
CATSDSLELFF TGTGCCACCAGTGATTCGTTGGAGCTGTTTTTT TRBV24-1 once TRBJ2-2 .
CASRAMLTGAEKLFF TGTGCCAGCAGAGCAATGTTAACAGGGGCTGAAAAACTGTTTTTT TRBV6-5 . TRBJ1-4 TRBD1
CATSTTGNTIYF TGTGCCACCAGCACGACAGGAAACACCATATATTTT TRBV15 . TRBJ1-3 .
CASSYSTTDTDTQYF TGTGCCAGCAGTTACTCTACAACCGACACAGATACGCAGTATTTT TRBV6-2/TRBV6-3 . TRBJ2-3 .
CASTAGGLQPQHF TGTGCCAGTACCGCCGGAGGTTTGCAGCCCCAGCATTTT TRBV19 . TRBJ1-5 .
CASSLGLAGPLDTQYF TGCGCCAGCAGCTTGGGGCTGGCGGGACCACTTGATACGCAGTATTTT TRBV5-1 . TRBJ2-3 .
CASSSPVGQGFSPLHF TGTGCCAGTAGTTCCCCGGTCGGACAGGGGTTCTCACCCCTCCACTTT TRBV19 . TRBJ1-6 TRBD1
CASSDSPGNTGELFF TGTGCCAGCAGTGACTCTCCAGGGAACACCGGGGAGCTGTTTTTT TRBV6-4 . TRBJ2-2 .
CASSLVWVAADTQYF TGTGCCAGCAGCTTAGTCTGGGTAGCGGCAGATACGCAGTATTTT TRBV7-2 . TRBJ2-3 .
CSASQGTKNIQYF TGCAGCGCATCACAGGGAACCAAAAACATTCAGTACTTC TRBV29-1 . TRBJ2-4 .
CASRDTKLGEAFF TGTGCGAGCCGGGACACAAAATTGGGTGAAGCTTTCTTT TRBV28 . TRBJ1-1 .
CASSLTREGRYGYTF TGTGCCAGCAGTTTGACGCGGGAGGGGCGCTATGGCTACACCTTC TRBV27 . TRBJ1-2 .
CASSQGGTGGGYTF TGTGCCAGCAGCCAAGGAGGGACAGGGGGTGGCTACACCTTC TRBV5-4 . TRBJ1-2 TRBD1
CASSLGSVQGWGSTDTQYF TGTGCCAGCAGCTTAGGGTCGGTACAGGGCTGGGGGAGCACAGATACGCAGTATTTT TRBV7-8 . TRBJ2-3 .
CASSPGSSRGYTF TGTGCCAGCAGTCCCGGGTCGAGCCGGGGCTACACCTTC TRBV12-3/TRBV12-4 few TRBJ1-2 .
CASSEGRTGGGYTF TGTGCCAGCTCAGAAGGGAGGACAGGGGGAGGCTACACCTTC TRBV18 . TRBJ1-2 TRBD1
CASSPDRTEVSYEQYF TGTGCCAGCTCACCCGACCGGACTGAAGTCTCCTACGAGCAGTACTTC TRBV18 . TRBJ2-7 .
CASSLGPAGSQGPTDTQYF TGTGCCAGCAGCTTAGGCCCAGCGGGATCCCAAGGGCCGACAGATACGCAGTATTTT TRBV7-2 . TRBJ2-3 TRBD2
CASSLQGNTEAFF TGTGCCAGCTCACTTCAGGGGAACACTGAAGCTTTCTTT TRBV18 . TRBJ1-1 .
CASSQDGPGQGSYEQYF TGCGCCAGCAGCCAAGATGGGCCGGGACAGGGGTCCTACGAGCAGTACTTC TRBV4-1 . TRBJ2-7 TRBD1
CASSAGSGRVADTQYF TGCGCCAGCAGCGCGGGTAGCGGGAGAGTGGCAGATACGCAGTATTTT TRBV5-1 . TRBJ2-3 TRBD2
CASSLGADRGQGYTF TGTGCCAGCAGCTTGGGGGCCGACAGGGGTCAAGGCTACACCTTC TRBV11-1 few TRBJ1-2 TRBD1
CASTPGGFAYEQYF TGTGCCAGCACCCCGGGTGGGTTTGCCTACGAGCAGTACTTC TRBV28 . TRBJ2-7 .
CASSQSGSNEKLFF TGTGCCAGCAGCCAATCAGGGTCTAATGAAAAACTGTTTTTT TRBV3-1/TRBV3-2 . TRBJ1-4 .
CASSLSGGDYGYTF TGCGCCAGCAGCTTGTCGGGGGGAGACTATGGCTACACCTTC TRBV5-1 . TRBJ1-2 .
CASGTSGFVSSTDTQYF TGTGCCAGCGGGACTAGCGGTTTCGTATCTAGCACAGATACGCAGTATTTT TRBV21-1 . TRBJ2-3 .
CASSFTGQNSPLHF TGTGCCAGTAGTTTTACGGGACAAAATTCACCCCTCCACTTT TRBV19 . TRBJ1-6 .
CASSLVSQGGTEAFF TGTGCCAGCAGCTTGGTATCGCAGGGAGGGACTGAAGCTTTCTTT TRBV5-5 . TRBJ1-1 .
CASSLGTGEGNEQFF TGTGCCAGCAGCTTGGGGACAGGGGAGGGCAATGAGCAGTTCTTC TRBV5-4 . TRBJ2-1 TRBD1
CASSLWDSLSYEQYF TGTGCCAGCAGCCTATGGGACAGTCTGAGTTACGAGCAGTACTTC TRBV7-8 . TRBJ2-7 TRBD1
CSVEDRSYQETQYF TGCAGCGTTGAAGATCGCAGTTACCAAGAGACCCAGTACTTC TRBV29-1 . TRBJ2-5 .
CASSLRSGGPYEQYF TGTGCCAGCAGCTTACGTAGCGGGGGGCCTTACGAGCAGTACTTC TRBV7-2 . TRBJ2-7 TRBD2
CASSSMAGGTNEKLFF TGTGCCAGCAGCTCCATGGCGGGCGGTACTAATGAAAAACTGTTTTTT TRBV7-9 few TRBJ1-4 .
CASSQDRAGTGEQYF TGCGCCAGCAGCCAAGATCGAGCGGGAACGGGCGAGCAGTACTTC TRBV4-1 few TRBJ2-7 TRBD2
CANHRSEGDTEAFF TGTGCCAATCACAGGTCCGAGGGGGACACTGAAGCTTTCTTT TRBV19 . TRBJ1-1 .